This TCR beta chain was observed in a study of T cells after posttransplantation cyclophosphamide. Germline CDR1 reads LNHDA; CDR2 reads SQIVND (reference sequence). Between the trimmed V and J ends, which lost 7 bases and 4 bases, there was a span of 17 bases. The CDR3 runs to 15 residues. Cyclophosphamide on days +3 and +4 followed busulfan-fludarabine conditioning and a marrow graft. This clone was observed at least ten times. Its antigen remains unidentified. Study conclusions and caveats: TRB overlap between skin or GI tissue T cells and blood was limited. Recipient CMV seropositivity and CMV reactivation strongly tracked TRB clonality.

Assay: immunoSEQ multiplex PCR; the TCRdb copy retains only in-frame clones and omits some. This sample carries 8,000 to 10,000 clones, none of them present only once. This TCR was sampled from a male patient between 45 and 59 years old who received an allogeneic stem cell transplant from a related donor and was CMV-positive. Some T cells may be the graft donor's. The starting material was PBMCs, obtained roughly 350 days after allogeneic stem cell transplant with posttransplant cyclophosphamide. V is TRBV19 and J is TRBJ1-5, with unresolved D. The CDR3 coding sequence is TGTGCCAGTAAGCAAGGACGGGGTTGGAATCAGCCCCAGCATTTT. Translating gives CASKQGRGWNQPQHF.